A single sample is the source of the 26 T cell receptor beta chains below, sequenced in a study of T cell repertoires in cytomegalovirus infection. TCRdb reprocessed the reads via MiXCR and lists one record per CDR3 protein. This table holds 310,000 or so distinct CDR3 sequences, roughly a tenth found once. The sequencing input was PBMCs. The receptors derive from a human donor in good health (CMV status not recorded). Some clones in this sample may be carry-over from other donors' samples.

This chain joins TRBV27 and TRBJ1-1, with D possibly being TRBD1 (5 bases). V was trimmed by 5 bases and J by 5 bases, leaving 15 bases between them. The germline CDR1 and CDR2 sequences are MNHEY and SMNVEV (reference sequence). CDR3 length equals 14 residues. The CDR3 bases are TGTGCCAGCAGTCTTCAGGGTATGAGGACTGAAGCTTTCTTT. Its protein is CASSLQGMRTEAFF.

This clonotype appeared many times. The chain has TRBV6-5 and TRBJ2-1; D is undetermined. Germline-derived CDR1 and CDR2 are MNHEY and SVGAGI. Between the trimmed V and J ends, which lost 0 bases and 2 bases, there was a span of 8 bases. The CDR3 runs to 15 residues. CDR3 sequence: CASSYSGSPYNEQFF. CDR3 coding DNA: TGTGCCAGCAGTTACTCGGGGTCCCCCTACAATGAGCAGTTCTTC.

About this clonotype itself: Given a much more abundant clone one base away, this may be a read error. Here the CDR3 omits its conserved ending phenylalanine or tryptophan, so a read error is the likely source. The chain is built from TRBV29-1 and TRBJ2-7, with 7 bases matching TRBD1. Per germline, CDR1 SQVTM and CDR2 ANQGSEA. The CDR3 runs to 13 residues. Trimming removed 4 bases from V and 4 bases from J; junction bases left unmatched: 7. CDR3 in amino acids: CSVGRGTRYEQYI. DNA for the CDR3: TGCAGCGTTGGCAGGGGGACCCGATACGAGCAGTACATC.

This clonotype was seen more than once but under ten times. The chain is built from TRBV6-2 or TRBV6-3 and TRBJ2-7; 12 bases match TRBD2. The CDR3 runs 18 residues. The J segment lost 6 bases and the V segment lost 5 bases, leaving 17 bases of the junction unmatched. The germline gives CDR1 MNHEY, CDR2 SVGEGT. DNA for the CDR3: TGTGCCAGCAGTAAGAGACTAGCGGGGGAGTTCCCAATCGGCGAGCAGTACGTC. Translating it yields CASSKRLAGEFPIGEQYV.

This clonotype was observed a handful of times. V usage is TRBV7-9 and J usage is TRBJ2-1; D may be TRBD1 or TRBD2 (6 bases each). This CDR3 comprises 14 residues. Germline V CDR1 and CDR2: SEHNR, FQNEAQ (reference sequence). Trimming cost V 0 bases and J 8 bases, with 11 bases left between them. The CDR3 protein is CASSLARGADEQFF. DNA for the CDR3: TGTGCCAGCAGCTTAGCGAGGGGGGCTGATGAGCAGTTCTTC.

The rearrangement links TRBV2 to TRBJ2-7; D unclear. The germline CDR1 and CDR2 sequences are SNHLY and FYNNEI. CDR3 size: 11 residues. Between the trimmed V and J ends, which lost 11 bases and 0 bases, there was a span of 8 bases. The CDR3 sequence: CAGMGSYEQYF. The DNA for the CDR3 is TGTGCCGGGATGGGCTCCTACGAGCAGTACTTC. The variable domain in full, completed from reference TRBV2 and TRBJ2-7, reads EPEVTQTPSHQVTQMGQEVILRCVPISNHLYFYWYRQILGQKVEFLVSFYNNEISEKSEIFDDQFSVERPDGSNFTLKIRSTKLEDSAMYFCAGMGSYEQYFGPGTRLTVT.

This clonotype was seen many times. The chain couples TRBV12-3 or TRBV12-4 to TRBJ1-2; D not resolved. Trimming stripped 1 base from V and 8 bases from J, with 11 bases between. CDR3 length: 13 residues. The CDR3 region is CASSLGRAEGYTF. The CDR3, as DNA: TGTGCCAGCAGTTTAGGGAGGGCGGAAGGCTACACCTTC.

Many counts were recorded for this clonotype. In DNA, the CDR3 is TGTGCTAGTGGTTTGGTAGGCGCCGAGGGACGCAGGAACACCATATATTTT. Translation gives CASGLVGAEGRRNTIYF. The V and J genes are TRBV12-5 and TRBJ1-3; D is possibly TRBD1 (5 bases). V was shortened by 0 bases and J by 7 bases, with 19 bases between the two germline ends. This CDR3 is built from 17 residues. The germline gives CDR1 LGHNT, CDR2 FRNRAP.

This clonotype was seen a handful of times. The rearrangement joins TRBV12-3 or TRBV12-4 to TRBJ1-1, with D hard to call. Trimming took off 3 bases at V and 2 bases at J, with 7 bases between the two ends. The CDR3 sequence is 13 residues long. CDR3 DNA sequence: TGTGCCAGCAGTTTGGTTTACAACACTGAAGCTTTCTTT. Its translation is CASSLVYNTEAFF.

The sample holds many counts of this clonotype. V and J are TRBV28 and TRBJ2-4; D perhaps matches TRBD1 (5 bases). Trimming took 7 bases from V and 6 from J, leaving 10 bases between them. The germline V gene has CDR1 MDHEN and CDR2 SYDVKM. The CDR3 spans 12 residues. CDR3 DNA sequence: TGTGCCAGCAATACAGGAAGAAACATTCAGTACTTC. Translated, it gives CASNTGRNIQYF. The entire variable domain, with the rest obtained from reference TRBV28 and TRBJ2-4, is as follows: DVKVTQSSRYLVKRTGEKVFLECVQDMDHENMFWYRQDPGLGLRLIYFSYDVKMKEKGDIPEGYSVSREKKERFSLILESASTNQTSMYLCASNTGRNIQYFGAGTRLSVL.

This clonotype was seen at least ten times. This rearrangement joins TRBV2 to TRBJ1-3; D is unclear. The V and J ends lost 5 bases and 2 bases respectively, with 7 bases between them. The CDR3 is made up of 13 amino acids. Germline V gene data show CDR1 as SNHLY and CDR2 as FYNNEI. The CDR3 DNA is TGTGCCAGCAGTCCGGTCACTGGAAACACCATATATTTT. Translation: CASSPVTGNTIYF.

The chain carries TRBV11-3 and TRBJ2-4, with 8 positions matching TRBD1. The germline gives CDR1 SGHNT, CDR2 YENEEA. J was trimmed by 8 bases and V by 5 bases; bases with no gene match: 5. This CDR3 has 13 amino acids. The CDR3: CASSLGQADIQYF. The CDR3 DNA reads as TGTGCCAGCAGCCTGGGACAGGCGGACATTCAGTACTTC.

This clonotype has ten or more counts. The chain carries TRBV7-2 and TRBJ2-3; 10 bases agree with TRBD2. J gave up 2 bases and V 5 bases, and 4 bases lay outside the gene matches. The CDR3 runs to 15 residues. The germline gives CDR1 SGHTA, CDR2 FQGNSA. The CDR3 spells CASSASGGHTDTQYF. CDR3 DNA sequence: TGTGCCAGCAGCGCTAGCGGGGGCCACACAGATACGCAGTATTTT.

This clonotype was recorded a few times. This chain links TRBV19 with TRBJ2-2; D remains ambiguous. Germline-derived CDR1 and CDR2 are LNHDA and SQIVND (reference sequence). Trimming removed 4 bases from V and 3 bases from J, with 9 bases in between. There are 14 residues in the CDR3. CDR3 region: CASSRLSDTGELFF. The CDR3 nucleotides are TGTGCCAGTAGTAGGCTGTCGGACACCGGGGAGCTGTTTTTT.

This clonotype was observed a few times. The CDR3 region is CASSRFQVGGTYNEQFF. The CDR3 DNA is TGTGCCAGCTCCCGCTTTCAAGTCGGGGGAACATACAATGAGCAGTTCTTC. The chain couples TRBV18 to TRBJ2-1; a possible D gene is TRBD2 (6 bases). V was shortened by 6 bases and J by 4 bases, with 22 bases between the two germline ends. The CDR3 runs to 17 residues. Germline V gene sequence: CDR1 KGHSH, CDR2 LQKENI.

This clonotype has at least ten counts. The chain recombines TRBV27 with TRBJ1-2, with D hard to call. V dropped 4 bases and J dropped 3 bases, with 12 bases sitting between them. The CDR3 is 14 residues long. Per the germline V gene, CDR1 is MNHEY and CDR2 is SMNVEV (reference sequence). The CDR3 bases are TGTGCCAGCAGTTCGGGTTTTTTAGACTATGGCTACACCTTC. Amino acids: CASSSGFLDYGYTF.

This clonotype was seen ten or more times. The J gene is TRBJ2-1, the V gene TRBV10-3, with TRBD1 matching over 8 bases. V was pared by 7 bases and J by 8 bases, with 7 bases of the junction left unmatched. Germline assignment: CDR1 ENHRY and CDR2 SYGVKD. This CDR3 is 13 amino acids long. The CDR3 loop is CAITTDRVHEQFF. The CDR3 bases are TGTGCCATCACTACGGACAGGGTCCATGAGCAGTTCTTC.

This clonotype has a count of ten or more. The CDR3 loop is CASSLEGSIPGYGYTF. As DNA, the CDR3 is TGTGCCAGCAGCTTAGAGGGGTCGATCCCTGGCTATGGCTACACCTTC. The V call is TRBV7-2, the J call TRBJ1-2, with D possibly TRBD1 on 5 matching bases. Trimming took 1 base from V and 4 from J, leaving 16 bases between them. The CDR3 covers 16 residues. Germline V gives CDR1 SGHTA, CDR2 FQGNSA.

There are many counts of this clonotype. The rearrangement joins TRBV7-2 to TRBJ1-5, with D unclear. The CDR3 consists of 17 residues. The V gene's germline CDR1 is SGHTA and CDR2 FQGNSA. V was clipped by 0 bases and J by 0 bases, with 12 bases between them. CDR3 in DNA: TGTGCCAGCAGCTTAGCTATAGGGTCCTATAGCAATCAGCCCCAGCATTTT. Protein sequence: CASSLAIGSYSNQPQHF. The variable domain in full, completed from reference TRBV7-2 and TRBJ1-5, reads GAGVSQSPSNKVTEKGKDVELRCDPISGHTALYWYRQSLGQGLEFLIYFQGNSAPDKSGLPSDRFSAERTGGSVSTLTIQRTQQEDSAVYLCASSLAIGSYSNQPQHFGDGTRLSIL.

This clonotype showed up many times. The rearrangement joins TRBV7-2 to TRBJ1-2; 9 bases are a match to TRBD1. With 0 bases clipped from V and 4 bases from J, the junction kept 9 bases outside the gene matches. The V gene's germline CDR1 is SGHTA and CDR2 FQGNSA. The CDR3 extends over 17 amino acids. CDR3 coding DNA: TGTGCCAGCAGCTTAGCGGGACAGGGCTCCACCGGCTATGGCTACACCTTC. It codes for CASSLAGQGSTGYGYTF.

The V call is TRBV12-3 or TRBV12-4, the J call TRBJ1-2; D is unclear. Between the trimmed V and J ends, which lost 1 base and 7 bases, there was a span of 13 bases. The CDR3 runs to 14 residues. The chain's CDR3 is CASSLGELLSGYTF. DNA for the CDR3: TGTGCCAGCAGTTTAGGGGAGCTCTTATCTGGCTACACCTTC.

This clonotype has ten or more counts. The chain carries TRBV28 and TRBJ2-7; D is undetermined. The CDR3 sequence is 14 residues long. CDR1 and CDR2 from the germline V gene are MDHEN and SYDVKM. V was clipped by 6 bases and J by 5 bases, with 17 bases between them. The CDR3 protein is CASSPPGDLHEQYV. In nucleotides, the CDR3 is TGTGCCAGCAGCCCCCCCGGAGACCTTCACGAGCAGTACGTC.

This clonotype has ten or more counts. The gene calls are TRBV20-1 and TRBJ2-7; 9 bases are shared with TRBD2. This CDR3 has 14 amino acids. CDR1 DFQATT and CDR2 SNEGSKA come from the germline V gene (reference sequence). V lost 1 base and J lost 5; bases outside the gene matches: 6. DNA of the CDR3: TGCAGTGCTAGAGCCAGCGGGGGGACCAACGAGCAGTACTTC. This translates into CSARASGGTNEQYF.

The sample holds many counts of this clonotype. The rearrangement joins TRBV6-4 to TRBJ1-1, with D perhaps TRBD1 (5 bases). From germline, CDR1 is MRHNA and CDR2 SNTAGT. This CDR3 is 13 amino acids long. Trimming left V 2 bases short and J 6 bases short, with 10 bases between. The CDR3 DNA sequence: TGTGCCAGCAGTGACGGGGGACGGTCTGAAGCTTTCTTT. The encoded protein is CASSDGGRSEAFF.

Ten or more counts support this clonotype. The V call is TRBV28, the J call TRBJ1-2, with D possibly matching TRBD1 (5 bases). The CDR3 is 16 residues long. V was clipped by 6 bases and J by 5 bases, with 22 bases between them. Germline V gives CDR1 MDHEN, CDR2 SYDVKM. The CDR3 loop reads CASRSHPGSEGYGYTF. In DNA form, the CDR3 reads TGTGCCAGCAGGTCCCACCCTGGGTCAGAGGGGTATGGCTACACCTTC.

In its sample, this clonotype was seen many times. The chain combines TRBV28 with TRBJ1-1; 8 nucleotides align to TRBD1. Trimming took 5 bases from V and 7 from J; bases not matched to a gene: 6. This CDR3 region has 13 residues. From germline, CDR1 is MDHEN and CDR2 SYDVKM. CDR3 DNA sequence: TGTGCCAGCAGTGCCGCTGACAGGGGTGAAGCTTTCTTT. It is translated as CASSAADRGEAFF.